This T cell receptor beta chain derives from a study of T-cell reconstitution after alpha-beta-depleted transplantation in children. CDR3 length equals 12 residues. Trimming took 3 bases from V and 4 from J, leaving 9 bases between them. The V gene's germline CDR1 is GTSNPN and CDR2 SVGIG (reference sequence). Unique molecular identifiers were used to barcode this TCRbeta library. MiXCR, run by TCRdb on the PCR reads, gives a single entry per CDR3 protein. The sample lists 640,000 or so distinct CDR3 sequences; approximately 17% were seen once. The genes are TRBV30 and TRBJ1-1; TRBD1 might be the D (6 bases). The source was PBMCs from the stem cell graft donor, collected from the stem cell graft. The receptor was derived from a human donor who donated a stem cell graft to a child with acute myeloid leukemia. This CDR3 reads CAWSRGSTEAFF. As DNA, the CDR3 is TGTGCCTGGAGCAGGGGAAGCACTGAAGCTTTCTTT.